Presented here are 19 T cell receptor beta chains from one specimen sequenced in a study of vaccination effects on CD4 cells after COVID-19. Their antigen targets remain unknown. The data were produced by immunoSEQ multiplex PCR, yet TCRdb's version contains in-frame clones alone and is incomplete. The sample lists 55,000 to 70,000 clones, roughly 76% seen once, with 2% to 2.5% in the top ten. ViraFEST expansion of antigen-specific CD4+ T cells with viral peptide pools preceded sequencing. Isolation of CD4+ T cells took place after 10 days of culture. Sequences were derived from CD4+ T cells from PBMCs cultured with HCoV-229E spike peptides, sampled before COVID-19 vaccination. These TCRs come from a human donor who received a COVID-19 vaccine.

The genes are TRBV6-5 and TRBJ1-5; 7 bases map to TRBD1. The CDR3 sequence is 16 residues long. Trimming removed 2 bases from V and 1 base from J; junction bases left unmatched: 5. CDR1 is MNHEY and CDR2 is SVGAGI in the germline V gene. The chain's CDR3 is CASSYRAGGSNQPQHF. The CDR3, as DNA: TGTGCCAGCAGTTACAGGGCAGGGGGGAGCAATCAGCCCCAGCATTTT.

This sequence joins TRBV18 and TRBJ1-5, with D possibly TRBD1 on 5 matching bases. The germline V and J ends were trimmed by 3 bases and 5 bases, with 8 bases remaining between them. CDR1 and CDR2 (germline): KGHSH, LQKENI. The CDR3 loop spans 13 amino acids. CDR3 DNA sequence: TGTGCCAGCTCACCGCTACAGGATCAGCCCCAGCATTTT. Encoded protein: CASSPLQDQPQHF. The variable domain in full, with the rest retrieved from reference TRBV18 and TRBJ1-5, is NAGVMQNPRHLVRRRGQEARLRCSPMKGHSHVYWYRQLPEEGLKFMVYLQKENIIDESGMPKERFSAEFPKEGPSILRIQQVVRGDSAAYFCASSPLQDQPQHFGDGTRLSIL.

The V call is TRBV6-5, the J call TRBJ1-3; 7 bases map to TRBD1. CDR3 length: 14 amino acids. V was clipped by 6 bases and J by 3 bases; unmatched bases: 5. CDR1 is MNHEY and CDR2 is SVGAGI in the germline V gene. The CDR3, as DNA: TGTGCCAGCAGCCTGACAGGGAATGGAAACACCATATATTTT. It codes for CASSLTGNGNTIYF.

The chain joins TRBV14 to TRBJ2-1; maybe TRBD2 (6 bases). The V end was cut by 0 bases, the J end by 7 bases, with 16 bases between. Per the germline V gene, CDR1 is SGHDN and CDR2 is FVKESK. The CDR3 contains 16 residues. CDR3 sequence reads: CASSQDQRAYVNEQFF. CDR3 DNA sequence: TGTGCCAGCAGCCAAGACCAGCGGGCGTACGTTAATGAGCAGTTCTTC.

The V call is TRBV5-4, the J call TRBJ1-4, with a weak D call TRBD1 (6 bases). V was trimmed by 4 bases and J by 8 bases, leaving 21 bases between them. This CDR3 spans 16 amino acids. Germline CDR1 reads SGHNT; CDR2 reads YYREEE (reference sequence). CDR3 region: CASSAALRGGSEKLFF. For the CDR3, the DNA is TGTGCCAGCAGCGCCGCTTTAAGGGGGGGGAGCGAAAAACTGTTTTTT.

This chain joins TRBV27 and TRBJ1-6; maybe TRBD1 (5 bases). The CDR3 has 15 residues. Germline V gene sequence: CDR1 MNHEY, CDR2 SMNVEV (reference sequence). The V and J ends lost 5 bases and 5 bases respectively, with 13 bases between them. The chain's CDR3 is CASSDYGADNSPLHF. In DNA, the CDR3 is TGTGCCAGCAGTGACTACGGGGCGGATAATTCACCCCTCCACTTT.

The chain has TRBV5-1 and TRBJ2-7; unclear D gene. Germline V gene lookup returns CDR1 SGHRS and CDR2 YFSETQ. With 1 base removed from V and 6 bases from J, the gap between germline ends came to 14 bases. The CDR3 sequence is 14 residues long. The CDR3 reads CASSLRFGSGEQYV. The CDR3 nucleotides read TGCGCCAGCAGCTTGCGATTCGGGTCGGGCGAGCAGTACGTC.

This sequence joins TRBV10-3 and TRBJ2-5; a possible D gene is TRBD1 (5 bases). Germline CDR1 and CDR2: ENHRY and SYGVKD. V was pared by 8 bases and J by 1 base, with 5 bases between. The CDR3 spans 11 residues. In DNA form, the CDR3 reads TGTGCCATCGGGGCCCAAGAGACCCAGTACTTC. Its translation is CAIGAQETQYF.

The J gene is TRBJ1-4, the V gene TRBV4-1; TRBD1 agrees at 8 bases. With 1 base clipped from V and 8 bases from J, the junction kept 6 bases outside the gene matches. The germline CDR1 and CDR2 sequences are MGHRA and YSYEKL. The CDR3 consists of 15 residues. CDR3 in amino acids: CASSQGQGRGEKLFF. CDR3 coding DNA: TGCGCCAGCAGCCAAGGACAGGGGCGGGGGGAAAAACTGTTTTTT.

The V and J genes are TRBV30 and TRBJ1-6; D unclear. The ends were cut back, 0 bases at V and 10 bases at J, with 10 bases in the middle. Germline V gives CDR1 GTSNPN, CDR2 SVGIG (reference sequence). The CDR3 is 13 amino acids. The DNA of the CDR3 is TGTGCCTGGAGTGTAGCCGGAGAATCACCCCTCCACTTT. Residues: CAWSVAGESPLHF.

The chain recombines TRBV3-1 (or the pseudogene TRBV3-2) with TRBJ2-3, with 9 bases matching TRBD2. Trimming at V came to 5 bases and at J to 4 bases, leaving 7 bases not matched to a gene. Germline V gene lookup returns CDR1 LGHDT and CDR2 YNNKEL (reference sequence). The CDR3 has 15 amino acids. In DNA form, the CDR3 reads TGTGCCAGCAGCTTGAAAGCGGGGGGACCAGATACGCAGTATTTT. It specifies CASSLKAGGPDTQYF.

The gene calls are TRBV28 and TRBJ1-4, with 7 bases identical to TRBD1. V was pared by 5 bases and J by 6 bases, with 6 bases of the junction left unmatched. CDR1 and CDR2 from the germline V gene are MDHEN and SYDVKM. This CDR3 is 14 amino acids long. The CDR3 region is CASSSLQGYEKLFF. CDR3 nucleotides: TGTGCCAGCAGTAGCCTACAGGGGTATGAAAAACTGTTTTTT.

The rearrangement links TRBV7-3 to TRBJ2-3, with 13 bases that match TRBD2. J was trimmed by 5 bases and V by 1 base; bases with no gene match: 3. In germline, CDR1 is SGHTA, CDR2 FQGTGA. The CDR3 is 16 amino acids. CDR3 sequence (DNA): TGTGCCAGCAGCTTAATTGGACTAGCGGGGGTAGATACGCAGTATTTT. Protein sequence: CASSLIGLAGVDTQYF.

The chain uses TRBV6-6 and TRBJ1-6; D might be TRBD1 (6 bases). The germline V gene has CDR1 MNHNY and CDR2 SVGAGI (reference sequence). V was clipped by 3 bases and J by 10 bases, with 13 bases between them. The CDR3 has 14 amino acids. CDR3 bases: TGTGCCAGCAGTTATGGCGGGGGCGGGTCACCCCTCCACTTT. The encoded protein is CASSYGGGGSPLHF.

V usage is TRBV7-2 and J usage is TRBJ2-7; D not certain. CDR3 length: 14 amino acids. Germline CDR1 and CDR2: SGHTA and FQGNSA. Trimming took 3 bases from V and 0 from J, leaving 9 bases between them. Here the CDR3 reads CASSFQFSSYEQYV. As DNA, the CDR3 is TGTGCCAGCAGCTTTCAGTTCAGCTCCTACGAGCAGTACGTC.

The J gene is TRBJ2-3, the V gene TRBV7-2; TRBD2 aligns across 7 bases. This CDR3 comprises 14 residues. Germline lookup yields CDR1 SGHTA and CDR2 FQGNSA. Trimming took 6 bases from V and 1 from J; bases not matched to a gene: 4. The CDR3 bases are TGTGCCAGCAGGCCGGGGGGAGGCACAGATACGCAGTATTTT. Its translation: CASRPGGGTDTQYF.

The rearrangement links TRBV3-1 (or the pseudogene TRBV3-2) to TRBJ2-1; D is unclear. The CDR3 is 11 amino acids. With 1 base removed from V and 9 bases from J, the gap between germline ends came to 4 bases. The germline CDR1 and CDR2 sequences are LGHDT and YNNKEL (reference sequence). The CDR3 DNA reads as TGTGCCAGCAGCCAAGTTGGTGAGCAGTTCTTC. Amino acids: CASSQVGEQFF.

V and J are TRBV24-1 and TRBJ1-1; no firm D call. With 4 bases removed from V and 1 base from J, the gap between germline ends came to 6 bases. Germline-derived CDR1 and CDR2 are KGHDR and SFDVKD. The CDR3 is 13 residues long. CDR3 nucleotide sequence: TGTGCCACCAGTGAGTCTGGGAACACTGAAGCTTTCTTT. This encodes CATSESGNTEAFF.

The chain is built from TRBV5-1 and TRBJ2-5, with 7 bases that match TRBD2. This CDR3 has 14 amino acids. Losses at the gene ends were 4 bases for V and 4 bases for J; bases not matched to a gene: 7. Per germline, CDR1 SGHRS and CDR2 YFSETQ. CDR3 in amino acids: CASSPTSTRETQYF. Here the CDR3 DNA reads TGCGCCAGCAGCCCGACTAGCACAAGAGAGACCCAGTACTTC.